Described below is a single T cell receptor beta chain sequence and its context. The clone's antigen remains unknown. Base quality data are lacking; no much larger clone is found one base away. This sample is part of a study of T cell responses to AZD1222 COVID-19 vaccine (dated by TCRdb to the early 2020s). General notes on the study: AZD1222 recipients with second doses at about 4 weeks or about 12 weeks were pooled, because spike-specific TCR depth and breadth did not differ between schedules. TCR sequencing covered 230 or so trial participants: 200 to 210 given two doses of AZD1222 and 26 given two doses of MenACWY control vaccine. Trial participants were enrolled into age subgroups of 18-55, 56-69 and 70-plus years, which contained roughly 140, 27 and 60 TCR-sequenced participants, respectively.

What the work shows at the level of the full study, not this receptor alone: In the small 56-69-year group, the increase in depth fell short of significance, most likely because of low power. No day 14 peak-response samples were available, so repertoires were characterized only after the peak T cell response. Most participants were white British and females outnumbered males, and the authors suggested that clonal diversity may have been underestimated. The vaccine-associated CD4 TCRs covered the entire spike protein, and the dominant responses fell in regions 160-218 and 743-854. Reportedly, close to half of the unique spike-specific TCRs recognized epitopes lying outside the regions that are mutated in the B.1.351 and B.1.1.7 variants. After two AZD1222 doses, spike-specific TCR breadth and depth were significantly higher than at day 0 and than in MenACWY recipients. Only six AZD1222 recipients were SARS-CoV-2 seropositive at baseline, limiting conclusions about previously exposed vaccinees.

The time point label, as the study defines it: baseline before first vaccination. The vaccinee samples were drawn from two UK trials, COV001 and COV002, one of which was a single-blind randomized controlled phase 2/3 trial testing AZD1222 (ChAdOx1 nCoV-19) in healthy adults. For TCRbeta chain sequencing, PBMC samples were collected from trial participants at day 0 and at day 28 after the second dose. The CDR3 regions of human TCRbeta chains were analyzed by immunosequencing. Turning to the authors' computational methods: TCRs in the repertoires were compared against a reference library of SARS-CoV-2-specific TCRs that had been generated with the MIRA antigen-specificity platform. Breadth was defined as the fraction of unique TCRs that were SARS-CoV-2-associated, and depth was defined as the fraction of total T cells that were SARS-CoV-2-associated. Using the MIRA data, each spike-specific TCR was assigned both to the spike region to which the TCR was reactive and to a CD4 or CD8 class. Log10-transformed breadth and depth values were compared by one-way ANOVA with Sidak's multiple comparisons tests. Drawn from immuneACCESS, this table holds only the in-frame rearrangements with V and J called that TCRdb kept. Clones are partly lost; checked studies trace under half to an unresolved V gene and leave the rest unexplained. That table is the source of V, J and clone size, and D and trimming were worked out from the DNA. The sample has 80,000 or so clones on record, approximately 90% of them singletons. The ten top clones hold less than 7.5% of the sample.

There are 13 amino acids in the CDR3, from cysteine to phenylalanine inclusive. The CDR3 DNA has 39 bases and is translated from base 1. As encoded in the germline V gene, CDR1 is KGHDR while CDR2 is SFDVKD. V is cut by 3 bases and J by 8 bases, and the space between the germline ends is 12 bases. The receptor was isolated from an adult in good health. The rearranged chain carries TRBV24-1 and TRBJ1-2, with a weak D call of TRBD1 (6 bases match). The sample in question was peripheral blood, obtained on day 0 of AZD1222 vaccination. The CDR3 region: CATSDPQGRGYTF. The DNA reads TGTGCCACCAGTGATCCCCAGGGGAGGGGCTACACCTTC.